Shown below are 23 T cell receptor beta chains from a single sample sequenced in a study of Ad26.COV2.S vaccination and SARS-CoV-2 variants. Sample treatment: roughly 19 received Ad26.COV2.S at low or high dose, single or two shots; roughly five received placebo; per-sample allocation not given. Following the first vaccine or placebo injection, samples were taken on day 63. The assay was immunoSEQ multiplex PCR, and TCRdb's table has in-frame clones only and misses some. The sample includes about 400,000 clones, around nine tenths of them seen just once. Sequencing used peripheral blood, obtained in a trial of Ad26.COV2.S vaccine versus placebo. These receptors were taken from a person between 18 and 65 years old who received the Ad26.COV2.S COVID-19 vaccine or a placebo.

The chain couples TRBV6-6 to TRBJ2-5; D call uncertain. This CDR3 has 15 amino acids. CDR1 is MNHNY and CDR2 is SVGAGI in the germline V gene (reference sequence). The ends were cut back, 2 bases at V and 1 base at J, with 11 bases in the middle. The CDR3 loop is CASSYGRSFQETQYF. In nucleotides, the CDR3 is TGTGCCAGCAGTTACGGGCGGTCATTCCAAGAGACCCAGTACTTC.

The chain couples TRBV27 to TRBJ2-7; either TRBD1 or TRBD2 may fit D (5 bases each). Trimming stripped 5 bases from V and 2 bases from J, with 10 bases between. Germline values: CDR1 MNHEY, CDR2 SMNVEV (reference sequence). The CDR3 consists of 13 residues. CDR3 region: CASSLGATYEQYF. The CDR3 DNA sequence: TGTGCCAGCAGTCTCGGGGCTACCTACGAGCAGTACTTC.

The V call is TRBV12-3 or TRBV12-4, the J call TRBJ1-4; D uncertain. V was shortened by 3 bases and J by 8 bases, with 10 bases between the two germline ends. The CDR3 is 13 amino acids. The CDR3 sequence: CASSLEPGEKLFF. The CDR3 DNA is TGTGCCAGCAGTTTGGAGCCCGGAGAAAAACTGTTTTTT.

The chain is built from TRBV4-2 and TRBJ2-2, with no clear D. The germline CDR1 and CDR2 sequences are LGHNA and YNFKEQ. Deletions cut 0 bases from V and 4 bases from J, with 6 bases between. CDR3 length: 14 amino acids. The CDR3 protein is CASSQELITGELFF. The DNA for the CDR3 is TGTGCCAGCAGCCAAGAGTTGATCACCGGGGAGCTGTTTTTT.

The chain combines TRBV5-1 with TRBJ2-6; a weak D match, TRBD2 (5 bases). The germline V and J ends were trimmed by 1 base and 2 bases, with 13 bases remaining between them. The CDR3 is 17 amino acids. Germline lookup yields CDR1 SGHRS and CDR2 YFSETQ. Written as DNA, the CDR3 is TGCGCCAGCAGCTTGACCGGGAACCCTGCTGGGGCCAACGTCCTGACTTTC. Translating it yields CASSLTGNPAGANVLTF.

The V and J genes are TRBV5-4 and TRBJ2-5, with 7 bases that match TRBD2. Trimming took 0 bases from V and 5 from J; bases not matched to a gene: 4. The CDR3 has 14 amino acids. Germline V gene data show CDR1 as SGHNT and CDR2 as YYREEE (reference sequence). The CDR3 loop is CASSLGSGIETQYF. The CDR3 nucleotides are TGTGCCAGCAGCTTGGGCAGCGGGATTGAGACCCAGTACTTC.

This chain connects TRBV29-1 to TRBJ1-1; possibly TRBD1 for D (5 bases). Per germline, CDR1 SQVTM and CDR2 ANQGSEA. CDR3 length: 15 amino acids. The V end lost 3 bases, the J end lost 3 bases, and 17 bases lay between the germline ends. The CDR3 sequence: CSVEGLRVDDTEAFF. The DNA of the CDR3 is TGCAGCGTTGAGGGCCTCAGGGTGGATGACACTGAAGCTTTCTTT.

This chain links TRBV19 with TRBJ2-2, with D unresolved. The V end was cut by 1 base, the J end by 7 bases, with 4 bases between. CDR1 and CDR2 from the germline V gene are LNHDA and SQIVND (reference sequence). The CDR3 has 12 amino acids. CDR3 in amino acids: CASSIGGGELFF. CDR3 bases: TGTGCCAGTAGTATAGGGGGCGGGGAGCTGTTTTTT. The variable domain in full, with the rest retrieved from reference TRBV19 and TRBJ2-2, is DGGITQSPKYLFRKEGQNVTLSCEQNLNHDAMYWYRQDPGQGLRLIYYSQIVNDFQKGDIAEGYSVSREKKESFPLTVTSAQKNPTAFYLCASSIGGGELFFGEGSRLTVL.

V is TRBV28 and J is TRBJ1-5, with 12 bases fitting TRBD1. The CDR3 length is 15 residues. Germline V lookup: CDR1 MDHEN, CDR2 SYDVKM. J gave up 9 bases and V 6 bases, and 9 bases lay outside the gene matches. In nucleotides, the CDR3 is TGTGCCAGCAGATCATCCGGGACAGGGGGCGCGCCCCAGCATTTT. Its translation is CASRSSGTGGAPQHF.

The chain combines TRBV20-1 with TRBJ1-2; D not certain. The CDR3 spans 10 residues. V was pared by 5 bases and J by 3 bases, with 4 bases between. The V gene's germline CDR1 is DFQATT and CDR2 SNEGSKA (reference sequence). The CDR3 nucleotides read TGCAGTGCTGGGGACTATGGCTACACCTTC. Residues: CSAGDYGYTF.

This chain uses TRBV5-6 with TRBJ2-7, with TRBD1 as a possible D gene (7 bases). The CDR3 has 14 residues. The germline V and J ends were trimmed by 4 bases and 4 bases, with 15 bases remaining between them. Germline V gives CDR1 SGHDT, CDR2 YYEEEE. The CDR3 nucleotides are TGTGCCAGCAGCGTAACAGGGGAGGAGTACGAGCAGTACTTC. As protein: CASSVTGEEYEQYF.

The V and J genes are TRBV5-4 and TRBJ2-5; 8 bases map to TRBD2. This CDR3 has 12 amino acids. V lost 6 bases and J lost 5; bases outside the gene matches: 3. In germline, CDR1 is SGHNT, CDR2 YYREEE (reference sequence). The CDR3 spells CASNPSGETQYF. CDR3 in DNA: TGTGCCAGCAACCCTAGCGGGGAGACCCAGTACTTC.

The V gene is TRBV7-9, the J gene TRBJ2-5; maybe TRBD2 (5 bases). The germline V gene encodes CDR1 SEHNR and CDR2 FQNEAQ (reference sequence). CDR3 length equals 14 residues. V dropped 3 bases and J dropped 1 base, with 9 bases sitting between them. The CDR3 loop is CASSFTGFQETQYF. CDR3 DNA: TGTGCCAGCAGCTTTACGGGGTTCCAAGAGACCCAGTACTTC.

The chain is built from TRBV6-5 and TRBJ2-7; 9 bases align to TRBD1. V lost 8 bases, J lost 0 bases, and 8 bases stayed unmatched. CDR3 length: 15 amino acids. Germline V gives CDR1 MNHEY, CDR2 SVGAGI. The CDR3 is CASVRTGDSSYEQYF. CDR3 in DNA: TGTGCCAGCGTGAGGACAGGGGATAGCTCCTACGAGCAGTACTTC.

The genes are TRBV3-1 (or the pseudogene TRBV3-2) and TRBJ2-4; no clear D gene. Looked up from germline, CDR1 is LGHDT and CDR2 is YNNKEL (reference sequence). V lost 4 bases and J 10 bases, leaving 14 bases between the germline ends. This CDR3 is 13 amino acids long. CDR3 protein: CASSRQVKGIQYF. The CDR3 coding sequence is TGTGCCAGCAGCCGGCAGGTTAAGGGTATTCAGTACTTC.

V gene TRBV14 combines with J gene TRBJ2-5; the D gene is possibly TRBD2 (6 bases). V dropped 1 base and J dropped 4 bases, with 16 bases sitting between them. CDR3 length: 16 residues. Germline values: CDR1 SGHDN, CDR2 FVKESK. The CDR3 bases are TGTGCCAGCAGCCAAGGAATCCCGGGAGTTAGAGAGACCCAGTACTTC. Its protein product is CASSQGIPGVRETQYF.

The chain uses TRBV7-9 and TRBJ1-5; no clear D. Trimming pared 0 bases from V and 0 bases from J, leaving 9 bases between. This CDR3 spans 16 amino acids. From germline, CDR1 is SEHNR and CDR2 FQNEAQ (reference sequence). The CDR3 spells CASSLALGISNQPQHF. For the CDR3, the DNA is TGTGCCAGCAGCTTAGCGTTGGGTATTAGCAATCAGCCCCAGCATTTT. The entire variable domain, with the rest obtained from reference TRBV7-9 and TRBJ1-5, is as follows: DTGVSQNPRHKITKRGQNVTFRCDPISEHNRLYWYRQTLGQGPEFLTYFQNEAQLEKSRLLSDRFSAERPKGSFSTLEIQRTEQGDSAMYLCASSLALGISNQPQHFGDGTRLSIL.

CDR3 protein: CASSTPGQFSGANVLTF. The CDR3 DNA is TGTGCCAGTAGTACCCCTGGACAGTTCTCTGGGGCCAACGTCCTGACTTTC. The V call is TRBV19, the J call TRBJ2-6; D is possibly TRBD1 (6 bases). The CDR3 contains 17 residues. Germline CDR1 is LNHDA and CDR2 is SQIVND (reference sequence). V was cut by 4 bases and J by 0 bases, with 13 bases left in between. The full variable domain, rest sourced from reference TRBV19 and TRBJ2-6, is DGGITQSPKYLFRKEGQNVTLSCEQNLNHDAMYWYRQDPGQGLRLIYYSQIVNDFQKGDIAEGYSVSREKKESFPLTVTSAQKNPTAFYLCASSTPGQFSGANVLTFGAGSRLTVL.

The chain carries TRBV30 and TRBJ2-3; D is undetermined. This CDR3 has 8 residues. The germline V gene has CDR1 GTSNPN and CDR2 SVGIG (reference sequence). The CDR3 region has the DNA TGTGCAACAGATACGCAGTATTTT. Amino acids: CATDTQYF. The full variable domain, with the rest looked up from reference TRBV30 and TRBJ2-3, is SQTIHQWPATLVQPVGSPLSLECTVEGTSNPNLYWYRQAAGRGLQLLFYSVGIGQISSEVPQNLSASRPQDRQFILSSKKLLLSDSGFYLCATDTQYFGPGTRLTVL.

V usage is TRBV13 and J usage is TRBJ2-2; possible D gene TRBD2, 5 bases. The CDR3 is made up of 16 amino acids. The germline V gene encodes CDR1 PRHDT and CDR2 FYEKMQ (reference sequence). V lost 5 bases to trimming and J lost 0 bases, with 13 bases between them. DNA of the CDR3: TGTGCCAGCAGCCGCTTAGGAGCGGCGAACACCGGGGAGCTGTTTTTT. Translated, it gives CASSRLGAANTGELFF.

The chain couples TRBV28 to TRBJ2-3, with 8 bases matching TRBD1. This CDR3 is built from 14 residues. Germline CDR1 is MDHEN and CDR2 is SYDVKM. V lost 2 bases to trimming and J lost 8 bases; unmatched junction nucleotides: 6. The CDR3 sequence: CASSLQGASGTQYF. CDR3 nucleotides: TGTGCCAGCAGTTTACAGGGGGCCTCGGGTACGCAGTATTTT.

V and J are TRBV18 and TRBJ2-7, with 10 bases aligning to TRBD1. In germline, CDR1 is KGHSH, CDR2 LQKENI. The J segment lost 6 bases and the V segment lost 1 base, leaving 6 bases of the junction unmatched. The CDR3 consists of 15 residues. The CDR3 coding sequence is TGTGCCAGCTCACCACGCGACAGGGGGCTGGGCGAGCAGTACTTC. This sequence encodes CASSPRDRGLGEQYF.

This chain uses TRBV7-9 with TRBJ1-4; possible D gene TRBD1, 5 bases. V gave up 1 base and J gave up 8 bases, with 14 bases separating them. The CDR3 loop spans 15 amino acids. CDR1 SEHNR and CDR2 FQNEAQ come from the germline V gene (reference sequence). The CDR3 nucleotides are TGTGCCAGCAGCTTAGATCGGGGGGTTCAGGAAAAACTGTTTTTT. This codes for CASSLDRGVQEKLFF. The complete variable domain, with remaining parts taken from reference TRBV7-9 and TRBJ1-4, reads DTGVSQNPRHKITKRGQNVTFRCDPISEHNRLYWYRQTLGQGPEFLTYFQNEAQLEKSRLLSDRFSAERPKGSFSTLEIQRTEQGDSAMYLCASSLDRGVQEKLFFGSGTQLSVL.